The 18 T cell receptor beta chains given below trace back to one sample, sequenced in a study of cytomegalovirus exposure and HLA in healthy donors. PCR employed 60 Vbeta and 13 Jbeta primers. TCRdb's copy holds only in-frame clones and misses some; the assay was immunoSEQ multiplex PCR. The sample carries 80,000 to 100,000 clones, 79% recorded once. The specimen was PBMCs. The receptor source for this set is a male donor in good health and CMV-seropositive.

The chain is built from TRBV5-4 and TRBJ1-2; TRBD1 agrees at 11 bases. The CDR3 consists of 15 residues. V was pared by 4 bases and J by 4 bases, with 6 bases of the junction left unmatched. CDR1 is SGHNT and CDR2 is YYREEE in the germline V gene (reference sequence). CDR3 DNA: TGTGCCAGCAGCCAGGACAGGGGGCCGATCTATGGCTACACCTTC. Its protein is CASSQDRGPIYGYTF.

V is TRBV5-6 and J is TRBJ1-3; 10 positions agree with TRBD1. Trimming removed 4 bases from V and 3 bases from J; junction bases left unmatched: 13. Germline V gives CDR1 SGHDT, CDR2 YYEEEE. The CDR3 is 18 amino acids. DNA of the CDR3: TGTGCCAGCAGCCGACAGGGGGCTAATACCCACCTTGGAAACACCATATATTTT. As protein: CASSRQGANTHLGNTIYF.

This clone was detected only a few times. The chain joins TRBV4-1 to TRBJ2-2, with a possible D match to TRBD2 (7 bases). The V and J ends lost 0 bases and 4 bases respectively, with 18 bases between them. The length of the CDR3 is 18 residues. CDR1 and CDR2 from the germline V gene are MGHRA and YSYEKL. In DNA, the CDR3 is TGCGCCAGCAGCCAAGATCAAAGCGGGACACGTACCACCGGGGAGCTGTTTTTT. It is translated as CASSQDQSGTRTTGELFF.

V is TRBV4-1 and J is TRBJ2-7; 8 bases line up with TRBD1. V gave up 3 bases and J gave up 3 bases; unmatched junction bases: 7. The germline gives CDR1 MGHRA, CDR2 YSYEKL. The CDR3 is 15 residues long. CDR3 region: CASSHGQGANYEQYF. DNA of the CDR3: TGCGCCAGCAGCCATGGGCAGGGGGCTAACTACGAGCAGTACTTC.

This chain connects TRBV5-4 to TRBJ2-2; D possibly corresponds to TRBD2 (5 bases). The CDR3 sequence is 15 residues long. CDR1 is SGHNT and CDR2 is YYREEE in the germline V gene (reference sequence). V lost 0 bases and J lost 4, with 10 bases in between. CDR3: CASSLDSAGTGELFF. CDR3 DNA sequence: TGTGCCAGCAGCTTGGACAGTGCGGGCACCGGGGAGCTGTTTTTT. Combining the CDR3 with reference TRBV5-4 and TRBJ2-2 gives the whole variable domain ETGVTQSPTHLIKTRGQQVTLRCSSQSGHNTVSWYQQALGQGPQFIFQYYREEENGRGNFPPRFSGLQFPNYSSELNVNALELDDSALYLCASSLDSAGTGELFFGEGSRLTVL.

V gene TRBV5-1 combines with J gene TRBJ2-7; 8 bases align to TRBD1. Germline loops: CDR1 SGHRS, CDR2 YFSETQ. Trimming cost V 1 base and J 4 bases; bases outside gene matches: 4. The CDR3 has 14 residues. The CDR3 nucleotides read TGCGCCAGCAGCTTGAATGGACAGGGTTACGAGCAGTACTTC. Protein product: CASSLNGQGYEQYF.

This clone was seen only once. J is TRBJ2-7 and V is TRBV6-5; possible D gene TRBD2, 7 bases. The germline V gene has CDR1 MNHEY and CDR2 SVGAGI. The CDR3 runs to 15 residues. The germline V and J ends were trimmed by 4 bases and 3 bases, with 16 bases remaining between them. The CDR3 bases are TGTGCCAGCAGTTGGGAGGGGGGCGGGAGCTACGAGCAGTACTTC. Translating gives CASSWEGGGSYEQYF.

This clone appeared a few times. The chain has TRBV5-1 and TRBJ2-1; 7 positions match TRBD2. Germline V gene lookup returns CDR1 SGHRS and CDR2 YFSETQ. The CDR3 has 16 residues. Losses at the gene ends were 3 bases for V and 0 bases for J; bases not matched to a gene: 6. CDR3 sequence reads: CASSSSGASSYNEQFF. The CDR3 DNA reads as TGCGCCAGCAGCTCCAGCGGGGCTAGCTCCTACAATGAGCAGTTCTTC.

The chain combines TRBV7-3 with TRBJ2-5; D uncertain. Germline V gene lookup returns CDR1 SGHTA and CDR2 FQGTGA. The length of the CDR3 is 13 residues. V lost 5 bases to trimming and J lost 7 bases, with 14 bases between them. CDR3 loop: CASSPYGRGTQYF. DNA for the CDR3: TGTGCCAGCAGCCCTTACGGAAGAGGGACCCAGTACTTC.

Comments on this clone: A read error may account for a junction end that differs from germline. V gene TRBV7-7 combines with J gene TRBJ2-3; 8 positions match TRBD2. Germline V lookup: CDR1 SSHAT, CDR2 FNYEAQ (reference sequence). The CDR3 sequence is 16 residues long. CDR3 loop: CASSLAPSGGGDTQYF. In DNA form, the CDR3 reads TGTGCTAGCAGCTTAGCGCCCAGCGGGGGTGGGGATACGCAGTATTTT.

In nucleotides, the CDR3 is TGTGCCTGGAGTGGAGAGGTCTATGGCTACACCTTC. It specifies CAWSGEVYGYTF. The genes are TRBV30 and TRBJ1-2; D uncertain. V lost 1 base, J lost 4 bases, and 7 bases lay in between. This CDR3 spans 12 amino acids. CDR1 is GTSNPN, CDR2 SVGIG, per germline (reference sequence).

The chain recombines TRBV13 with TRBJ2-3; 14 bases agree with TRBD2. The CDR3 spans 18 residues. Trimming cost V 2 bases and J 8 bases; bases outside gene matches: 12. Germline CDR1 is PRHDT and CDR2 is FYEKMQ (reference sequence). The CDR3, as DNA: TGTGCCAGCAGCTTAAGTTTGACTAGCGGGGGGGTCCTTCCTACGCAGTATTTT. Translating it yields CASSLSLTSGGVLPTQYF.

The CDR3 loop is CASTVAGVADTQYF. The DNA for the CDR3 is TGTGCCAGCACGGTTGCGGGGGTGGCAGATACGCAGTATTTT. The chain employs TRBV5-4 and TRBJ2-3; 7 positions agree with TRBD2. CDR1 and CDR2 from the germline V gene are SGHNT and YYREEE (reference sequence). This CDR3 spans 14 amino acids. The junction had 8 bases not matched to a gene; V was cut back by 6 bases and J by 4 bases.

This chain uses TRBV18 with TRBJ1-3; a weak D match, TRBD1 (5 bases). The V gene lost 8 bases and the J gene lost 3 bases, with 17 bases spanning the gap. The length of the CDR3 is 15 residues. In germline, CDR1 is KGHSH, CDR2 LQKENI. CDR3 bases: TGTGCCAGCCACAGCGGGGGAACGGTTGGAAACACCATATATTTT. Translating it yields CASHSGGTVGNTIYF.

As to this clone: Other DNA sequences in the same sample also yield this CDR3. This rearrangement joins TRBV5-1 to TRBJ1-1, with D unclear. Germline V CDR1 and CDR2: SGHRS, YFSETQ. Between the trimmed V and J ends, which lost 0 bases and 4 bases, there was a span of 10 bases. This CDR3 has 14 residues. The chain's CDR3 is CASSLGGAGTEAFF. CDR3 coding DNA: TGCGCCAGCAGCTTGGGAGGTGCTGGCACTGAAGCTTTCTTT. The variable domain in full, completed from reference TRBV5-1 and TRBJ1-1, reads KAGVTQTPRYLIKTRGQQVTLSCSPISGHRSVSWYQQTPGQGLQFLFEYFSETQRNKGNFPGRFSGRQFSNSRSEMNVSTLELGDSALYLCASSLGGAGTEAFFGQGTRLTVV.

V is TRBV4-3 and J is TRBJ1-2; D perhaps matches TRBD1 (5 bases). This CDR3 is built from 13 residues. Trimming cost V 2 bases and J 2 bases, with 6 bases left between them. CDR1 and CDR2 from the germline V gene are LGHNA and YSLEER. CDR3 nucleotides: TGCGCCAGCAGCCAATCAGGGAACTATGGCTACACCTTC. This sequence encodes CASSQSGNYGYTF.

The genes are TRBV5-1 and TRBJ2-7; possible D gene TRBD1, 7 bases. The germline gives CDR1 SGHRS, CDR2 YFSETQ. The length of the CDR3 is 15 residues. With 1 base removed from V and 2 bases from J, the gap between germline ends came to 13 bases. The CDR3 loop reads CASSLIGGGPYEQYF. CDR3 nucleotides: TGCGCCAGCAGCTTGATAGGAGGGGGCCCCTACGAGCAGTACTTC.

This clone has just one count. The chain carries TRBV6-6 and TRBJ1-3; D is unclear. Per the germline V gene, CDR1 is MNHNY and CDR2 is SVGAGI (reference sequence). With 5 bases removed from V and 1 base from J, the gap between germline ends came to 9 bases. The CDR3 covers 14 residues. CDR3 loop: CASSQDFSGNTIYF. CDR3 DNA: TGTGCCAGCAGTCAGGACTTTTCTGGAAACACCATATATTTT.